The 32 T cell receptor beta chains below were found in one sample sequenced in a study of neurological immune-mediated disorders. MiXCR was run by TCRdb on the 5' RACE reads, yielding one entry per CDR3 protein. The profile shows some 100,000 distinct CDR3 sequences, about 13% of them singletons. As for time point: longitudinal time-point 2. Sequencing was done on a sample of PBMCs. These receptors came from a female donor with HTLV-1-associated myelopathy (HAM/TSP).

As concerns this clonotype: Sequence at one end of the junction differs from germline and may be a read error. The gene calls are TRBV15 and TRBJ2-1; no clear D. The CDR3 length is 16 residues. CDR1 LNHNV and CDR2 YYDKDF come from the germline V gene (reference sequence). For the CDR3, the DNA is TGTGCTACCAGCAGAGACTCGACGGGCTCCTACAATGAGCAGTTCTTC. Translation: CATSRDSTGSYNEQFF.

The J gene is TRBJ2-1, the V gene TRBV5-1; a weak D match, TRBD2 (5 bases). V lost 0 bases, J lost 4 bases, and 8 bases lay in between. Germline CDR1 and CDR2: SGHRS and YFSETQ. The CDR3 runs 14 residues. CDR3 loop: CASSLDGIYNEQFF. The CDR3 nucleotides are TGCGCCAGCAGCTTGGACGGGATTTACAATGAGCAGTTCTTC.

The sample holds many counts of this clonotype. The V and J genes are TRBV14 and TRBJ2-2, with D unresolved. Germline-derived CDR1 and CDR2 are SGHDN and FVKESK. The V gene lost 0 bases and the J gene lost 7 bases, with 9 bases spanning the gap. The CDR3 extends over 14 amino acids. CDR3: CASSQEIRNGELFF. The CDR3 DNA follows: TGTGCCAGCAGCCAAGAAATTCGGAACGGGGAGCTGTTTTTT.

This clonotype has ten or more counts. CDR3 amino acids: CATSGQLTDTQYF. Here the CDR3 DNA reads TGTGCCACCAGTGGGCAGCTCACAGATACGCAGTATTTT. V and J are TRBV24-1 and TRBJ2-3; D unclear. With 5 bases removed from V and 2 bases from J, the gap between germline ends came to 7 bases. Germline V gene sequence: CDR1 KGHDR, CDR2 SFDVKD. The CDR3 runs 13 residues.

This clonotype came up many times. This sequence joins TRBV20-1 and TRBJ1-1; possibly TRBD1 for D (6 bases). Trimming took 6 bases from V and 5 from J, leaving 19 bases between them. CDR1 and CDR2 from the germline V gene are DFQATT and SNEGSKA (reference sequence). There are 14 residues in the CDR3. Here the CDR3 DNA reads TGCAGTGCCATCTTACAGGGATCGCGGACTGAAGCTTTCTTT. Translating gives CSAILQGSRTEAFF.

The chain couples TRBV5-1 to TRBJ1-3; D gene ambiguous. V lost 2 bases and J lost 2, with 11 bases in between. Germline V gene sequence: CDR1 SGHRS, CDR2 YFSETQ. CDR3 size: 15 residues. The DNA of the CDR3 is TGCGCCAGCAGCTTACATGGGTTACCTGGAAACACCATATATTTT. As protein: CASSLHGLPGNTIYF.

The V gene is TRBV10-2, the J gene TRBJ2-1; 11 bases are shared with TRBD2. The CDR3 contains 16 residues. In germline, CDR1 is WSHSY, CDR2 SAAADI. With 3 bases clipped from V and 4 bases from J, the junction kept 5 bases outside the gene matches. For the CDR3, the DNA is TGCGCCAGCAGTGACCCGACTAGCGGGGATTACAATGAGCAGTTCTTC. It translates to CASSDPTSGDYNEQFF.

This clonotype was seen at least ten times. The chain uses TRBV5-1 and TRBJ2-1; D assignment may be TRBD1 or TRBD2 (5 bases each). CDR1 is SGHRS, CDR2 YFSETQ, per germline. The CDR3 consists of 14 residues. Trimming removed 0 bases from V and 5 bases from J, with 9 bases in between. CDR3 loop: CASSLARDDNEQFF. CDR3 bases: TGCGCCAGCAGCTTGGCCAGGGACGACAATGAGCAGTTCTTC.

This clonotype has a handful of counts. This rearrangement joins TRBV28 to TRBJ2-5, with D possibly TRBD1 on 9 matching bases. V was cut by 4 bases and J by 3 bases, with 18 bases left in between. The CDR3 has 16 amino acids. Germline CDR1 MDHEN, CDR2 SYDVKM. The CDR3 region has the DNA TGTGCCAGCAGTTCACAGGGGGCGGGGGGAAAAGAGACCCAGTACTTC. It yields the protein CASSSQGAGGKETQYF.

This clonotype was seen repeatedly, ten times or more. This rearrangement joins TRBV15 to TRBJ1-6; D unclear. Germline CDR1 is LNHNV and CDR2 is YYDKDF (reference sequence). The V gene lost 0 bases and the J gene lost 14 bases, with 11 bases spanning the gap. The CDR3 has 13 residues. The DNA for the CDR3 is TGTGCCACCAGCAGAGATCTGGCCGGCACCCTCCACTTT. This translates into CATSRDLAGTLHF.

In this sample, this clonotype turned up many times. J is TRBJ1-5 and V is TRBV12-3 or TRBV12-4; D gene unclear. This CDR3 has 15 residues. Trimming took 3 bases from V and 0 from J, leaving 9 bases between them. CDR3 in amino acids: CASSLFSVSNQPQHF. CDR3 DNA: TGTGCCAGCAGTTTGTTCTCAGTTAGCAATCAGCCCCAGCATTTT.

This clonotype was picked up many times. The chain joins TRBV7-2 to TRBJ2-3; 11 bases match TRBD2. This CDR3 is 17 amino acids long. CDR1 SGHTA and CDR2 FQGNSA come from the germline V gene. Germline trimming cut 5 bases from V and 1 base from J; bases unmatched to any gene: 8. CDR3 sequence (DNA): TGTGCCAGCAGCCGTCGGGGTAGCGGGGGGGGCACAGATACGCAGTATTTT. As protein: CASSRRGSGGGTDTQYF.

Ten or more counts support this clonotype. The chain employs TRBV10-2 and TRBJ2-2; maybe TRBD1 (6 bases). V was trimmed by 6 bases and J by 6 bases, leaving 11 bases between them. The CDR3 contains 13 residues. The germline gives CDR1 WSHSY, CDR2 SAAADI. This CDR3 is CASSRRTAGELFF. CDR3 in DNA: TGCGCCAGCAGCCGAAGGACAGCCGGGGAGCTGTTTTTT.

This clonotype has a handful of counts. V usage is TRBV28 and J usage is TRBJ2-5; the match to TRBD2 covers 8 bases. Per the germline V gene, CDR1 is MDHEN and CDR2 is SYDVKM. V shed 5 bases, J shed 5 bases, and the junction held 16 bases outside the gene matches. CDR3 length: 17 residues. CDR3 in DNA: TGTGCCAGCAGTCACTCAACCTCCGGGACTAGGCGTGAGACCCAGTACTTC. Its translation: CASSHSTSGTRRETQYF.

In regard to this clonotype: Because the CDR3's place on the DNA is in doubt, the DNA is left out and the CDR3 is given as listed by TCRdb. V usage is TRBV5-6 and J usage is TRBJ2-5. Germline V lookup: CDR1 SGHDT, CDR2 YYEEEE. The CDR3 is 24 amino acids long, termini counted. CDR3 loop: CASTNQTSMYLCASSLGWRKTQYF.

This clonotype was detected ten times or more. The genes are TRBV7-2 and TRBJ2-7, with 8 bases identical to TRBD1. The CDR3 totals 18 residues. The germline gives CDR1 SGHTA, CDR2 FQGNSA. V shed 0 bases and J 5 bases; nucleotides not matched to a gene: 15. The CDR3 loop is CASSLAGTGVTFVDEQYF. In DNA form, the CDR3 reads TGTGCCAGCAGCTTAGCTGGGACAGGAGTAACCTTTGTTGACGAGCAGTACTTC.

This clonotype was counted many times. The chain combines TRBV7-8 with TRBJ1-1, with 7 positions matching TRBD1. Per germline, CDR1 SGHVS and CDR2 FQNEAQ. J gave up 7 bases and V 4 bases, and 6 bases lay outside the gene matches. There are 13 residues in the CDR3. CDR3 sequence: CASSSSGQSEAFF. The DNA for the CDR3 is TGTGCCAGCAGCTCCTCGGGACAGAGTGAAGCTTTCTTT.

This clonotype was seen at least ten times. The rearrangement joins TRBV12-3 or TRBV12-4 to TRBJ1-4, with TRBD1 identical over 10 bases. After removal of 6 bases from V and 6 bases from J, the junction contained 4 bases not matched to a gene. The CDR3 totals 14 residues. The CDR3 nucleotides are TGTGCCAGCAGACCGGACAGGGGGGATGAAAAACTGTTTTTT. It encodes CASRPDRGDEKLFF.

This clonotype has a count of ten or more. The chain combines TRBV28 with TRBJ1-1; TRBD1 matches 7 bases. V trimming: 5 bases; J trimming: 1 base; junction bases outside the gene matches: 7. The CDR3 totals 15 residues. Germline CDR1 and CDR2: MDHEN and SYDVKM. For the CDR3, the DNA is TGTGCCAGCAGTCGACCGGGACAGCGGAACACTGAAGCTTTCTTT. It encodes CASSRPGQRNTEAFF.

The chain has TRBV12-3 or TRBV12-4 and TRBJ2-7; possible D gene TRBD2, 7 bases. The V gene lost 6 bases and the J gene lost 6 bases, with 24 bases spanning the gap. The CDR3 is 16 residues long. This CDR3 reads CASRLGRGILNSEQYF. The CDR3 DNA sequence: TGTGCCAGCAGACTAGGGAGGGGGATCTTAAACTCCGAGCAGTACTTC.

This chain uses TRBV5-1 with TRBJ2-1; 14 bases match TRBD2. The V segment lost 3 bases and the J segment 8 bases; nucleotides outside the gene matches: 1. CDR1 is SGHRS and CDR2 is YFSETQ in the germline V gene. The CDR3 spans 14 residues. The CDR3 reads CASSSGLAGDEQFF. As DNA, the CDR3 is TGCGCCAGCAGCTCGGGACTAGCGGGGGATGAGCAGTTCTTC.

This clonotype was observed at least ten times. The rearrangement joins TRBV20-1 to TRBJ2-5, with 8 positions matching TRBD1. The ends lost 2 bases at V and 5 bases at J; junction bases unmatched: 13. The CDR3 contains 16 residues. The germline V gene encodes CDR1 DFQATT and CDR2 SNEGSKA (reference sequence). DNA for the CDR3: TGCAGTGCTAGATCCCTTCAGGGGGCGCGAAGGGAGACCCAGTACTTC. Amino acid sequence: CSARSLQGARRETQYF.

This clonotype was recorded at least ten times. The V gene is TRBV5-4, the J gene TRBJ2-3; the match to TRBD2 covers 12 bases. V was pared by 4 bases and J by 1 base, with 10 bases of the junction left unmatched. CDR1 SGHNT and CDR2 YYREEE come from the germline V gene (reference sequence). The length of the CDR3 is 18 residues. CDR3 sequence reads: CASSPLGLAGGGTDTQYF. The CDR3 coding sequence is TGTGCCAGCAGCCCATTGGGGCTAGCGGGGGGGGGCACAGATACGCAGTATTTT.

Many counts were recorded for this clonotype. The chain couples TRBV5-1 to TRBJ2-7; a possible D gene is TRBD2 (6 bases). Germline V CDR1 and CDR2: SGHRS, YFSETQ. The CDR3 has 14 amino acids. V was cut by 3 bases and J by 2 bases, with 12 bases left in between. The CDR3, as DNA: TGCGCCAGCAGCTACGGGACTGCAGCCTACGAGCAGTACTTC. Translation: CASSYGTAAYEQYF. The full variable domain, its missing parts supplied by reference TRBV5-1 and TRBJ2-7, is KAGVTQTPRYLIKTRGQQVTLSCSPISGHRSVSWYQQTPGQGLQFLFEYFSETQRNKGNFPGRFSGRQFSNSRSEMNVSTLELGDSALYLCASSYGTAAYEQYFGPGTRLTVT.

A remark on this clonotype: This may arise from a read error, as a much more abundant clone is one base away. The chain employs TRBV5-1 and TRBJ2-1, with D possibly matching TRBD2 (5 bases). The CDR3 length is 15 residues. CDR1 and CDR2 from the germline V gene are SGHRS and YFSETQ. The CDR3 reads CASSLEGSGYNEKFF. Here the CDR3 DNA reads TGCGCCAGCAGCTTGGAAGGGTCGGGGTACAATGAGAAGTTCTTC.

At least ten counts were recorded for this clonotype. The chain is built from TRBV5-1 and TRBJ2-3, with D perhaps TRBD1 (5 bases). The CDR3 has 13 residues. Germline V CDR1 and CDR2: SGHRS, YFSETQ. V gave up 7 bases and J gave up 5 bases, with 14 bases separating them. In DNA, the CDR3 is TGCGCCAGCCAATTACAGGATGGAGATACGCAGTATTTT. Its translation is CASQLQDGDTQYF.

This clonotype was detected only a few times. V and J are TRBV5-1 and TRBJ2-3; 9 positions match TRBD2. The CDR3 is 16 residues long. Germline V lookup: CDR1 SGHRS, CDR2 YFSETQ. The J segment lost 2 bases and the V segment lost 0 bases, leaving 4 bases of the junction unmatched. The DNA of the CDR3 is TGCGCCAGCAGCTTGGAGGCTAGCGGGGACACAGATACGCAGTATTTT. It translates to CASSLEASGDTDTQYF.

This clonotype came up many times. V is TRBV5-1 and J is TRBJ1-1; 7 positions agree with TRBD1. V lost 3 bases, J lost 4 bases, and 9 bases stayed unmatched. The CDR3 is 15 residues long. Germline values: CDR1 SGHRS, CDR2 YFSETQ. The CDR3 protein is CASSSRRQGGTEAFF. CDR3 coding DNA: TGCGCCAGCAGCTCCCGAAGACAGGGCGGCACTGAAGCTTTCTTT.

Many counts were recorded for this clonotype. The J gene is TRBJ2-7, the V gene TRBV28, with D possibly being TRBD2 (6 bases). The CDR3 has 11 amino acids. Trimming cost V 7 bases and J 6 bases, with 10 bases left between them. The germline V gene has CDR1 MDHEN and CDR2 SYDVKM. The CDR3 region has the DNA TGTGCCAGCAACAGGAGGGCCGAGCAGTACTTC. Encoded protein: CASNRRAEQYF.

The V gene is TRBV18, the J gene TRBJ1-2, with no clear D. Looked up from germline, CDR1 is KGHSH and CDR2 is LQKENI. Trimming left V 2 bases short and J 6 bases short, with 10 bases between. The CDR3 totals 13 residues. This CDR3 is CASSPGRLDGYTF. CDR3 DNA sequence: TGTGCCAGCTCACCAGGCCGTTTGGATGGCTACACCTTC.

Many counts were recorded for this clonotype. This chain joins TRBV5-1 and TRBJ2-2, with unresolved D. CDR3 length: 15 amino acids. The V and J ends lost 0 bases and 6 bases respectively, with 12 bases between them. Germline CDR1 SGHRS, CDR2 YFSETQ. The CDR3 sequence is CASSLAGPKAGELFF. For the CDR3, the DNA is TGCGCCAGCAGCTTGGCGGGTCCCAAGGCCGGGGAGCTGTTTTTT.

This clonotype was picked up many times. J is TRBJ1-2 and V is TRBV20-1; no reliable D call. CDR1 and CDR2 (germline): DFQATT, SNEGSKA (reference sequence). V shed 2 bases and J shed 4 bases, with 11 bases lying between them. The CDR3 has 13 amino acids. The DNA for the CDR3 is TGCAGTGCTAGACTCCAGGTGCTCTATGGCTACACCTTC. Protein sequence: CSARLQVLYGYTF.